This entry concerns a single T cell receptor (beta chain). These data are taken from a study of blood T cell repertoires in COVID-19. Study overall: Researchers got acute and convalescent COVID-19 samples from the United States, Italy and Spain. T cells, B-cell-depleted T cells, or PBMCs supplied cDNA or gDNA.

From germline, CDR1 is MNHEY and CDR2 SMNVEV (reference sequence). Germline trimming cut 6 bases from V and 0 bases from J; bases unmatched to any gene: 10. The CDR3 totals 18 residues. How the authors handled the data: How many nucleated cells were present was estimated from reference gene primer amplification. Profiled with immunoSEQ multiplex PCR; TCRdb holds only in-frame clones, not every one. Clone size and the V and J calls come from that table; the DNA yielded D and trimming. The data show roughly 30,000 clones, roughly two thirds seen once. The sample comprised peripheral blood. This TCR came from a human donor in a cohort sampled during active COVID-19. The chain joins TRBV27 to TRBJ1-4, with TRBD1 matching over 10 bases. The CDR3 sequence: CASSPKTGGYATNEKLFF. The CDR3 nucleotides are TGTGCCAGCAGCCCTAAGACAGGGGGCTATGCAACTAATGAAAAACTGTTTTTT.